Below are 23 T cell receptor beta chains sequenced from a single sample in a study of blood T cell repertoires in COVID-19 (dated by TCRdb to the early 2020s). The protocol used for the library was the immunoSEQ multiplex PCR assay. TCRdb carries this immuneACCESS record with in-frame sequences only. Its versions omit some clonotypes, under half of them owing to an unresolved V gene in the studies checked, with the rest unexplained. This sample lists over 250,000 clones; about 90% were detected once. The top ten constitute roughly 2.5% of the sample. The specimen was peripheral blood. The origin of the receptors is a woman between 45 and 60 years old with acute or convalescent COVID-19.

This chain connects TRBV28 to TRBJ1-2; D perhaps matches TRBD1 (6 bases). CDR1 and CDR2 from the germline V gene are MDHEN and SYDVKM. V was shortened by 7 bases and J by 5 bases, with 17 bases between the two germline ends. The length of the CDR3 is 14 residues. The CDR3 protein is CASIPTGTLYGYTF. The CDR3 DNA reads TGTGCCAGCATCCCCACCGGGACACTGTATGGCTACACCTTC.

The chain uses TRBV7-2 and TRBJ2-7, with 8 bases fitting TRBD2. V was clipped by 5 bases and J by 0 bases; unmatched bases: 6. This CDR3 contains 15 residues. Per the germline V gene, CDR1 is SGHTA and CDR2 is FQGNSA. The CDR3 nucleotides read TGTGCCAGCAGCGTAACTAGCGGCCCCTCCTACGAGCAGTACTTC. Translation: CASSVTSGPSYEQYF.

The chain couples TRBV10-3 to TRBJ1-2, with 11 nucleotides matching TRBD1. The CDR3 is made up of 14 amino acids. Germline lookup yields CDR1 ENHRY and CDR2 SYGVKD. V gave up 4 bases and J gave up 2 bases; unmatched junction bases: 0. The CDR3 nucleotides are TGTGCCATCAGTGGGACAGGGGGCAACTATGGCTACACCTTC. Translated, it gives CAISGTGGNYGYTF.

The V call is TRBV7-2, the J call TRBJ2-7, with 12 bases fitting TRBD2. Germline V gene lookup returns CDR1 SGHTA and CDR2 FQGNSA. The CDR3 extends over 15 amino acids. J was trimmed by 1 base and V by 5 bases; bases with no gene match: 3. The CDR3: CASSLTSGRSYEQYF. CDR3 DNA: TGTGCCAGCAGCCTGACTAGCGGGAGATCCTACGAGCAGTACTTC. The whole variable domain, filled in from reference TRBV7-2 and TRBJ2-7, reads GAGVSQSPSNKVTEKGKDVELRCDPISGHTALYWYRQSLGQGLEFLIYFQGNSAPDKSGLPSDRFSAERTGGSVSTLTIQRTQQEDSAVYLCASSLTSGRSYEQYFGPGTRLTVT.

This chain joins TRBV7-2 and TRBJ2-2; 8 bases agree with TRBD2. V lost 8 bases to trimming and J lost 5 bases; unmatched junction nucleotides: 13. The CDR3 is made up of 16 amino acids. Germline assignment: CDR1 SGHTA and CDR2 FQGNSA. The CDR3 DNA is TGTGCCAGCGCCCCCCGAGTCGGGAGGGTTACCGGGGAGCTGTTTTTT. Its protein product is CASAPRVGRVTGELFF.

The chain couples TRBV14 to TRBJ1-3, with unresolved D. The CDR3 covers 14 residues. Looked up from germline, CDR1 is SGHDN and CDR2 is FVKESK. V gave up 0 bases and J gave up 0 bases, with 3 bases separating them. Here the CDR3 reads CASSQDNSGNTIYF. CDR3 nucleotide sequence: TGTGCCAGCAGCCAAGACAACTCTGGAAACACCATATATTTT.

This chain connects TRBV2 to TRBJ1-4; D is unresolved. The length of the CDR3 is 15 residues. Germline CDR1 SNHLY, CDR2 FYNNEI. The V end was cut by 10 bases, the J end by 3 bases, with 18 bases between. In DNA, the CDR3 is TGTGCCACCCAGAAGAACGGGAAATCTAATGAAAAACTGTTTTTT. Its translation: CATQKNGKSNEKLFF.

This chain connects TRBV4-3 to TRBJ1-1, with D perhaps matching TRBD1 (5 bases). The CDR3 totals 11 residues. CDR1 is LGHNA, CDR2 YSLEER, per germline. V was trimmed by 1 base and J by 10 bases, leaving 7 bases between them. The CDR3 protein is CASSQGGVAFF. DNA for the CDR3: TGCGCCAGCAGCCAAGGGGGGGTAGCTTTCTTT.

This chain joins TRBV28 and TRBJ1-5, with 9 bases lining up with TRBD1. In germline, CDR1 is MDHEN, CDR2 SYDVKM. The CDR3 extends over 16 amino acids. V lost 6 bases and J lost 2; bases outside the gene matches: 8. DNA of the CDR3: TGTGCCAGCAGGGACAGGGGATATCGGCGCAATCAGCCCCAGCATTTT. It encodes CASRDRGYRRNQPQHF.

The chain is built from TRBV7-9 and TRBJ2-1; 8 bases align to TRBD2. Germline trimming cut 2 bases from V and 10 bases from J; bases unmatched to any gene: 10. The CDR3 length is 15 residues. Germline CDR1 reads SEHNR; CDR2 reads FQNEAQ (reference sequence). Here the CDR3 reads CASSLNGRASGEQFF. For the CDR3, the DNA is TGTGCCAGCAGCTTAAACGGGAGGGCCTCGGGGGAGCAGTTCTTC.

The table lists this clone with a few counts. The rearrangement uses TRBV30 and TRBJ2-1, with no clear D. Trimming shortened V by 0 bases and J by 7 bases, and 13 bases separated the two germline ends. Germline V gene lookup returns CDR1 GTSNPN and CDR2 SVGIG (reference sequence). The CDR3 spans 14 residues. CDR3 coding DNA: TGTGCCTGGAGTGTCCTTGATCAGGTTAATGAGCAGTTCTTC. Its translation is CAWSVLDQVNEQFF.

This clone was detected a few times. The chain couples TRBV5-1 to TRBJ1-1; tentatively, D is TRBD1 (6 bases). Germline CDR1 SGHRS, CDR2 YFSETQ. V lost 4 bases and J 1 base, leaving 11 bases between the germline ends. CDR3 length equals 14 residues. CDR3 nucleotide sequence: TGCGCCAGCAGCGCGAGACAGGCGAACACTGAAGCTTTCTTT. Translation: CASSARQANTEAFF.

The chain recombines TRBV5-6 with TRBJ1-5, with D possibly being TRBD1 (5 bases). The germline V gene encodes CDR1 SGHDT and CDR2 YYEEEE. V dropped 3 bases and J dropped 3 bases, with 13 bases sitting between them. The CDR3 length is 15 residues. The CDR3 sequence: CASSSTDGYNQPQHF. CDR3 in DNA: TGTGCCAGCAGCTCGACAGACGGATACAATCAGCCCCAGCATTTT.

This chain links TRBV28 with TRBJ2-7, with D perhaps TRBD1 (6 bases). CDR1 MDHEN and CDR2 SYDVKM come from the germline V gene. This CDR3 is built from 13 residues. Trimming left V 7 bases short and J 1 base short, with 11 bases between. The CDR3 loop reads CASTRGQSYEQYF. The CDR3 nucleotides read TGTGCCAGCACCAGAGGACAGTCCTACGAGCAGTACTTC.

CDR3 loop: CASSLPKTGPNSPLHF. The CDR3 nucleotides are TGTGCCAGCAGCCTACCAAAGACAGGGCCCAATTCACCCCTCCACTTT. The J gene is TRBJ1-6, the V gene TRBV7-9; 7 nucleotides agree with TRBD1. The CDR3 consists of 16 residues. J was trimmed by 7 bases and V by 5 bases; bases with no gene match: 11. CDR1 SEHNR and CDR2 FQNEAQ come from the germline V gene (reference sequence).

The chain is built from TRBV19 and TRBJ2-7, with TRBD2 identical over 12 bases. V trimming: 9 bases; J trimming: 4 bases; junction bases outside the gene matches: 10. Germline loops: CDR1 LNHDA, CDR2 SQIVND (reference sequence). The CDR3 has 15 residues. CDR3 loop: CASRKMTSGRYEQYF. In DNA form, the CDR3 reads TGTGCCAGCAGAAAAATGACTAGCGGGAGATACGAGCAGTACTTC.

V gene TRBV7-9 combines with J gene TRBJ1-1; D is ambiguous. CDR3 length: 15 amino acids. Germline-derived CDR1 and CDR2 are SEHNR and FQNEAQ (reference sequence). V gave up 1 base and J gave up 1 base, with 10 bases separating them. The CDR3 region has the DNA TGTGCCAGCAGCTTAGGAGCCGGGTGGAACACTGAAGCTTTCTTT. Translation gives CASSLGAGWNTEAFF.

This chain connects TRBV28 to TRBJ1-2; 7 bases match TRBD1. After removal of 6 bases from V and 4 bases from J, the junction contained 11 bases not matched to a gene. CDR1 is MDHEN and CDR2 is SYDVKM in the germline V gene. This CDR3 comprises 15 residues. The CDR3 DNA is TGTGCCAGCAGAAACCGGGACAGCTTAATCTATGGCTACACCTTC. This encodes CASRNRDSLIYGYTF.

This clone was observed a few times. V usage is TRBV2 and J usage is TRBJ1-1, with D perhaps TRBD1 (6 bases). Germline assignment: CDR1 SNHLY and CDR2 FYNNEI. The CDR3 length is 14 residues. V gave up 4 bases and J gave up 11 bases, with 20 bases separating them. This CDR3 reads CASSGLGGGDWAFF. The DNA for the CDR3 is TGTGCCAGCAGTGGGCTGGGGGGGGGCGATTGGGCTTTCTTT.

The chain carries TRBV9 and TRBJ1-2; 10 bases fit TRBD1. CDR3 length equals 13 residues. Trimming cost V 4 bases and J 8 bases; bases outside gene matches: 5. CDR1 is SGDLS and CDR2 is YYNGEE in the germline V gene. As DNA, the CDR3 is TGTGCCAGCAGCAGACAGGGGGCGCAGGGCTACACCTTC. This sequence encodes CASSRQGAQGYTF.

The CDR3 region is CASSKGDRDEQFF. DNA of the CDR3: TGCGCCAGCAGCAAGGGAGATCGCGATGAGCAGTTCTTC. This chain links TRBV5-1 with TRBJ2-1; tentatively, D is TRBD2 (5 bases). Between the trimmed V and J ends, which lost 4 bases and 8 bases, there was a span of 13 bases. Germline V CDR1 and CDR2: SGHRS, YFSETQ. This CDR3 spans 13 amino acids.

This clone appeared once. The rearrangement uses TRBV30 and TRBJ1-2; tentatively, D is TRBD1 (6 bases). The ends were cut back, 2 bases at V and 2 bases at J, with 9 bases in the middle. This CDR3 has 13 amino acids. Germline-derived CDR1 and CDR2 are GTSNPN and SVGIG (reference sequence). The CDR3 is CAWSRGGNYGYTF. DNA of the CDR3: TGTGCCTGGAGTAGAGGGGGAAACTATGGCTACACCTTC.

The rearrangement links TRBV28 to TRBJ2-5; TRBD2 agrees at 10 bases. There are 16 residues in the CDR3. The ends lost 4 bases at V and 5 bases at J; junction bases unmatched: 10. Germline CDR1 MDHEN, CDR2 SYDVKM. Here the CDR3 DNA reads TGTGCCAGCAGTTCTACCCTAGCGGGAGAGAGGGAGACCCAGTACTTC. It encodes CASSSTLAGERETQYF.